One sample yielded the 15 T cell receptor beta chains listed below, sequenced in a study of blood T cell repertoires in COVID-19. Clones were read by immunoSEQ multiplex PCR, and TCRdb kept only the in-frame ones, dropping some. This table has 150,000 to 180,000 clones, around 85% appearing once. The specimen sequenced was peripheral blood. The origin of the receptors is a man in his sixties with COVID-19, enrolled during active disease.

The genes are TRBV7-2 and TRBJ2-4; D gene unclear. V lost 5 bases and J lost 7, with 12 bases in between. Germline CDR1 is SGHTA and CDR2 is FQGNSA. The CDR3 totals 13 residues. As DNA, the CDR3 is TGTGCCAGCAGCCCTTATAGTAGCAACATTCAGTACTTC. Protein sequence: CASSPYSSNIQYF.

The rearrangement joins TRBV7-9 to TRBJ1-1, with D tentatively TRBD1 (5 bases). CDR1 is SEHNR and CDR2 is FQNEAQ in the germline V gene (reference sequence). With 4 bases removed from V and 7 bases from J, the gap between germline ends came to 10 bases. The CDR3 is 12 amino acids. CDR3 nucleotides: TGTGCCAGCAGCTACGGCCAGGGTGAAGCTTTCTTT. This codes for CASSYGQGEAFF.

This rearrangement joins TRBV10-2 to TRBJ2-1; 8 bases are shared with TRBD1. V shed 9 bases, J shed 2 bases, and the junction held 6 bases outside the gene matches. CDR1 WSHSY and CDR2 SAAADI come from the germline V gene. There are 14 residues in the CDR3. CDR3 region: CASTDRGAYNEQFF. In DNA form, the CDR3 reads TGCGCCAGTACAGACAGGGGCGCCTACAATGAGCAGTTCTTC.

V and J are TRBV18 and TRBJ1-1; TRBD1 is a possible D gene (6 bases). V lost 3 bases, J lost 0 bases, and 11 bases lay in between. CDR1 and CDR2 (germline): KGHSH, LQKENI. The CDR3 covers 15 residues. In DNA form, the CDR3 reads TGTGCCAGCTCACCCATGAAGGGGGTGAACACTGAAGCTTTCTTT. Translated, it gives CASSPMKGVNTEAFF.

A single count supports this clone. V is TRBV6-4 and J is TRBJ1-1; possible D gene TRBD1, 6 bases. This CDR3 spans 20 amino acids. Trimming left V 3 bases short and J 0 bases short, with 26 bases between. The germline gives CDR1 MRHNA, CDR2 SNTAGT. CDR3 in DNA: TGTGCCAGCAGTGATCGACCTACGACAGGTCCGGCGGGTATGAACACTGAAGCTTTCTTT. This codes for CASSDRPTTGPAGMNTEAFF.

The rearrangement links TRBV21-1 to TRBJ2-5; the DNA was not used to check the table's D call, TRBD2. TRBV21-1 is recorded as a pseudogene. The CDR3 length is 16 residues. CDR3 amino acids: CASSTIAGDPQETQYF. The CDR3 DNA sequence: TGTGCCAGCAGCACAATAGCGGGGGATCCACAAGAGACCCAGTACTTC.

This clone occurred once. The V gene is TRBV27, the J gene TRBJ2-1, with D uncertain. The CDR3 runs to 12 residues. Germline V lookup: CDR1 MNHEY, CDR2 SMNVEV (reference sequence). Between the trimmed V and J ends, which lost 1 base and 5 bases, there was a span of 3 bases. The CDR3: CASSLYNNEQFF. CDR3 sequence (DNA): TGTGCCAGCAGTTTATATAACAATGAGCAGTTCTTC.

CDR3 in amino acids: CASSDWLAGVEQYF. The CDR3 DNA sequence: TGTGCCAGCAGTGATTGGCTAGCGGGAGTCGAGCAGTACTTC. This chain connects TRBV6-1 to TRBJ2-7, with 10 nucleotides matching TRBD2. This CDR3 spans 14 amino acids. Germline values: CDR1 MNHNS, CDR2 SASEGT. The J segment lost 6 bases and the V segment lost 3 bases, leaving 5 bases of the junction unmatched.

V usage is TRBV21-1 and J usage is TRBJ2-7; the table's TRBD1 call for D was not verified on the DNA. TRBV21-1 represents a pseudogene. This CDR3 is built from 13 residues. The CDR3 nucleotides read TGTGCCAGCAGTGACAGACAGGGCTACGAGCAGTACTTC. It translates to CASSDRQGYEQYF.

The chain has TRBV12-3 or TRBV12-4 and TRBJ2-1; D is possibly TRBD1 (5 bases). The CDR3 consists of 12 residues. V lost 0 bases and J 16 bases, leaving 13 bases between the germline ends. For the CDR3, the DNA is TGTGCCAGCAGTTTAGCTTCGCAGGGAAATTTCTTC. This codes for CASSLASQGNFF.

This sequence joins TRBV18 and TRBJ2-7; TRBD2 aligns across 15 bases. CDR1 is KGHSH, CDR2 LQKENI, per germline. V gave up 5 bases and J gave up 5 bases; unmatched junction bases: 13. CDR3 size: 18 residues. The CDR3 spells CASSTQRPGLAGGHEQYF. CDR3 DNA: TGTGCCAGCTCAACACAGAGACCGGGACTAGCGGGAGGCCACGAGCAGTACTTC.

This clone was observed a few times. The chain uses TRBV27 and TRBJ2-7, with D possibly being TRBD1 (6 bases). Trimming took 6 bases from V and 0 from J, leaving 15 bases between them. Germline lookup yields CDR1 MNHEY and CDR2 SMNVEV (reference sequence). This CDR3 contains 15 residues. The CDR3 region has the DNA TGTGCCAGCAGCCGAAAAGAGACAGGCTCCTACGAGCAGTACTTC. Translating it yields CASSRKETGSYEQYF.

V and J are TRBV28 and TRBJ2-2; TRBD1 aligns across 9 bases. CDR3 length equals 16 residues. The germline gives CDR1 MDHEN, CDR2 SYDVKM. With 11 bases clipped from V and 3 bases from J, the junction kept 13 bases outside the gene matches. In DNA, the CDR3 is TGTGCCTCCATAACAGGGGGCGCGGTCGACACCGGGGAGCTGTTTTTT. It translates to CASITGGAVDTGELFF.

This chain's CDR3 is CASSWSQGAGTEAFF. In nucleotides, the CDR3 is TGCGCCAGCAGCTGGAGCCAGGGGGCTGGCACTGAAGCTTTCTTT. V gene TRBV5-1 combines with J gene TRBJ1-1, with 8 bases matching TRBD1. V lost 3 bases to trimming and J lost 4 bases; unmatched junction nucleotides: 8. Germline assignment: CDR1 SGHRS and CDR2 YFSETQ. The CDR3 sequence is 15 residues long.

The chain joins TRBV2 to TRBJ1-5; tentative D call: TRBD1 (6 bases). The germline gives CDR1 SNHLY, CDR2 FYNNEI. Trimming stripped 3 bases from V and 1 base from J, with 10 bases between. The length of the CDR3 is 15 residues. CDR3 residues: CASSDAGASNQPQHF. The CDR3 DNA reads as TGTGCCAGCAGTGACGCGGGGGCAAGCAATCAGCCCCAGCATTTT. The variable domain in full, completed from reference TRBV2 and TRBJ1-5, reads EPEVTQTPSHQVTQMGQEVILRCVPISNHLYFYWYRQILGQKVEFLVSFYNNEISEKSEIFDDQFSVERPDGSNFTLKIRSTKLEDSAMYFCASSDAGASNQPQHFGDGTRLSIL.